This TCR beta chain is from a study of shared clonotypes between healthy human individuals. Study-wide results and caveats: Specimens sampled were limited to blood, with tissue repertoires likely differing. It was expected that sequencing depth would affect clonotype sharing among donors.

The V gene lost 3 bases and the J gene lost 7 bases, with 7 bases spanning the gap. Germline CDR1 reads PRHDT; CDR2 reads FYEKMQ (reference sequence). The CDR3 covers 12 residues. With respect to this clone: Its antigen is as yet unknown.

CD45RO-negative, CCR7-selected cells formed the naive CD8 fraction, which excluded terminally differentiated effector memory CD45RA+ cells. The repertoire was sequenced with immunoSEQ multiplex PCR; TCRdb's copy has only in-frame clones and lacks some. The table lists around 2.1 million clones, more than 85% of them singletons. Sequencing input: naive CD8+ T cells from PBMCs. The chain links TRBV13 to TRBJ2-1; D is unresolved. The clonotype originates from a man aged 18 to 29 in good health. Some clones in this sample may be carry-over from other donors' samples. In nucleotides, the CDR3 is TGTGCCAGCAGCTTGGGCTCGAATGAGCAGTTCTTC. Its translation is CASSLGSNEQFF.